This entry lists 18 T cell receptor beta chains sequenced from one sample in a study of cytomegalovirus exposure and HLA in healthy donors. PCR was performed using 60 Vbeta and 13 Jbeta primers. Assay: immunoSEQ multiplex PCR; the TCRdb copy retains only in-frame clones and omits some. This sample yields approximately 100,000 clones, of which around 70% are seen a single time; about a tenth belongs to the top ten. The sequenced material came from PBMCs. Receptors were obtained from a man aged 40-49 years in good health and CMV-seropositive.

This clone came up a few times. V gene TRBV29-1 combines with J gene TRBJ1-3; D possibly corresponds to TRBD1 (6 bases). Between the trimmed V and J ends, which lost 7 bases and 0 bases, there was a span of 10 bases. Germline CDR1 is SQVTM and CDR2 is ANQGSEA. The CDR3 is made up of 13 amino acids. CDR3 in amino acids: CSADSDSGNTIYF. The CDR3 DNA sequence: TGCAGCGCGGACAGCGACTCTGGAAACACCATATATTTT. The whole variable domain, filled in from reference TRBV29-1 and TRBJ1-3, reads SAVISQKPSRDICQRGTSLTIQCQVDSQVTMMFWYRQQPGQSLTLIATANQGSEATYESGFVIDKFPISRPNLTFSTLTVSNMSPEDSSIYLCSADSDSGNTIYFGEGSWLTVV.

Points on this clone: Other DNA sequences from this sample encode an identical CDR3 as well. The V call is TRBV7-3, the J call TRBJ2-1; 8 bases fit TRBD2. The CDR3 loop spans 15 amino acids. Trimming took 3 bases from V and 2 from J; bases not matched to a gene: 3. The germline V gene encodes CDR1 SGHTA and CDR2 FQGTGA. CDR3 loop: CASSLAGGTYNEQFF. The CDR3 DNA is TGTGCCAGCAGCTTGGCGGGAGGCACCTACAATGAGCAGTTCTTC.

V usage is TRBV5-1 and J usage is TRBJ1-1; D uncertain. V gave up 5 bases and J gave up 5 bases, with 13 bases separating them. Per the germline V gene, CDR1 is SGHRS and CDR2 is YFSETQ. The CDR3 contains 13 residues. The CDR3 here is CASRLGKATEAFF. CDR3 nucleotide sequence: TGCGCCAGCAGACTGGGCAAGGCTACTGAAGCTTTCTTT.

V gene TRBV10-2 combines with J gene TRBJ2-5; D may be TRBD2 (6 bases). There are 13 residues in the CDR3. The V end was cut by 0 bases, the J end by 4 bases, with 6 bases between. The germline CDR1 and CDR2 sequences are WSHSY and SAAADI. The chain's CDR3 is CASSESGGETQYF. The CDR3 coding sequence is TGCGCCAGCAGTGAGTCGGGAGGAGAGACCCAGTACTTC.

The V gene is TRBV27, the J gene TRBJ2-3; 8 bases line up with TRBD2. The V gene's germline CDR1 is MNHEY and CDR2 SMNVEV (reference sequence). The V and J ends lost 2 bases and 1 base, in that order; junction bases with no gene match: 5. This CDR3 has 16 amino acids. The CDR3 DNA is TGTGCCAGCAGTTTACTAGCGGGTCCAGGCACAGATACGCAGTATTTT. This gives the protein CASSLLAGPGTDTQYF.

The V gene is TRBV5-1, the J gene TRBJ1-1; D remains unclear. The V gene's germline CDR1 is SGHRS and CDR2 YFSETQ. The length of the CDR3 is 14 residues. The germline V and J ends were trimmed by 0 bases and 4 bases, with 10 bases remaining between them. The CDR3 spells CASSLDPVVTEAFF. CDR3 coding DNA: TGCGCCAGCAGCTTGGATCCGGTGGTCACTGAAGCTTTCTTT.

This rearrangement joins TRBV7-9 to TRBJ2-1; perhaps TRBD1 as D (5 bases). The CDR3 loop spans 14 amino acids. Germline V gene sequence: CDR1 SEHNR, CDR2 FQNEAQ (reference sequence). The ends were cut back, 2 bases at V and 4 bases at J, with 9 bases in the middle. Written as DNA, the CDR3 is TGTGCCAGCAGCTTAAACGCAGGGTACAATGAGCAGTTCTTC. It translates to CASSLNAGYNEQFF.

The chain combines TRBV5-8 with TRBJ2-3; D is undetermined. V gave up 5 bases and J gave up 0 bases, with 7 bases separating them. The CDR3 totals 13 residues. Germline V CDR1 and CDR2: SGHTS, YDEGEE. CDR3 bases: TGTGCCAGCAGACGACTTAGCACAGATACGCAGTATTTT. Amino acids: CASRRLSTDTQYF.

In this sample, this clone turned up a few times. The chain is built from TRBV7-9 and TRBJ2-7; D is unclear. Germline CDR1 SEHNR, CDR2 FQNEAQ (reference sequence). V was trimmed by 6 bases and J by 3 bases, leaving 9 bases between them. This CDR3 comprises 12 residues. The CDR3 bases are TGTGCCAGCAGTCGCTATAACTACGAGCAGTACTTC. Translating gives CASSRYNYEQYF.

The rearrangement uses TRBV30 and TRBJ2-1; maybe TRBD2 (6 bases). Deletions cut 0 bases from V and 3 bases from J, with 12 bases between. The CDR3 spans 15 residues. Germline loops: CDR1 GTSNPN, CDR2 SVGIG (reference sequence). The CDR3 reads CAWSVWGDYYNEQFF. The CDR3 DNA follows: TGTGCCTGGAGTGTGTGGGGGGATTACTACAATGAGCAGTTCTTC.

This chain joins TRBV5-1 and TRBJ2-7; 9 positions match TRBD2. The ends lost 0 bases at V and 6 bases at J; junction bases unmatched: 4. Germline V gene sequence: CDR1 SGHRS, CDR2 YFSETQ. There are 14 residues in the CDR3. CDR3 coding DNA: TGCGCCAGCAGCTTGGGGGATAGCGGGAGCGAGCAGTACTTC. It yields the protein CASSLGDSGSEQYF.

The chain uses TRBV6-1 and TRBJ2-1, with TRBD1 identical over 8 bases. This CDR3 is built from 15 residues. V lost 8 bases to trimming and J lost 5 bases; unmatched junction nucleotides: 11. Germline values: CDR1 MNHNS, CDR2 SASEGT. CDR3 coding DNA: TGTGCCAGCGGAAGGACAGGGATGACCAACAATGAGCAGTTCTTC. The encoded protein is CASGRTGMTNNEQFF.

The CDR3 DNA reads as TGTGCCAGCAGTGAAGACAGGGGTATCGAGCAGTACTTC. Its translation is CASSEDRGIEQYF. The genes are TRBV2 and TRBJ2-7; TRBD1 matches 7 bases. This CDR3 is built from 13 residues. Trimming removed 1 base from V and 6 bases from J; junction bases left unmatched: 3. CDR1 and CDR2 (germline): SNHLY, FYNNEI.

The rearrangement joins TRBV4-1 to TRBJ2-2; the match to TRBD2 covers 9 bases. Germline V gene sequence: CDR1 MGHRA, CDR2 YSYEKL. V shed 2 bases, J shed 1 base, and the junction held 5 bases outside the gene matches. The CDR3 spans 17 residues. Here the CDR3 DNA reads TGCGCCAGCAGCCAATATGTAGCGGGGGAGAACACCGGGGAGCTGTTTTTT. It codes for CASSQYVAGENTGELFF.

The V gene is TRBV9, the J gene TRBJ1-2; possible D gene TRBD1, 6 bases. The CDR3 contains 14 residues. Trimming left V 0 bases short and J 6 bases short, with 12 bases between. Germline CDR1 is SGDLS and CDR2 is YYNGEE. This chain's CDR3 is CASSVGWGPNGYTF. Written as DNA, the CDR3 is TGTGCCAGCAGCGTAGGGTGGGGGCCCAATGGCTACACCTTC.

This chain joins TRBV7-9 and TRBJ2-1; D perhaps matches TRBD2 (6 bases). The germline CDR1 and CDR2 sequences are SEHNR and FQNEAQ (reference sequence). V lost 0 bases and J lost 1, with 10 bases in between. CDR3 length: 16 residues. The CDR3, as DNA: TGTGCCAGCAGCTTAGCAGCGGGCTTATCCTACAATGAGCAGTTCTTC. This translates into CASSLAAGLSYNEQFF.

This clone turned up a few times. Germline is not matched at one junction end, which may reflect a read error. The gene calls are TRBV7-7 and TRBJ2-7; the match to TRBD2 covers 15 bases. This CDR3 is 14 amino acids long. CDR1 SSHAT and CDR2 FNYEAQ come from the germline V gene (reference sequence). Here the CDR3 reads CASSTGLAGGEQYF. The CDR3 DNA reads as TGTGCTAGCAGCACGGGACTAGCGGGAGGTGAGCAGTACTTC.

The chain employs TRBV10-3 and TRBJ2-1, with 7 bases aligning to TRBD1. Germline-derived CDR1 and CDR2 are ENHRY and SYGVKD. The CDR3 length is 16 residues. Trimming removed 0 bases from V and 7 bases from J; junction bases left unmatched: 9. In DNA form, the CDR3 reads TGTGCCATCAGTGAGTCGAGAGGGGGCGCGGAAAATGAGCAGTTCTTC. It specifies CAISESRGGAENEQFF.